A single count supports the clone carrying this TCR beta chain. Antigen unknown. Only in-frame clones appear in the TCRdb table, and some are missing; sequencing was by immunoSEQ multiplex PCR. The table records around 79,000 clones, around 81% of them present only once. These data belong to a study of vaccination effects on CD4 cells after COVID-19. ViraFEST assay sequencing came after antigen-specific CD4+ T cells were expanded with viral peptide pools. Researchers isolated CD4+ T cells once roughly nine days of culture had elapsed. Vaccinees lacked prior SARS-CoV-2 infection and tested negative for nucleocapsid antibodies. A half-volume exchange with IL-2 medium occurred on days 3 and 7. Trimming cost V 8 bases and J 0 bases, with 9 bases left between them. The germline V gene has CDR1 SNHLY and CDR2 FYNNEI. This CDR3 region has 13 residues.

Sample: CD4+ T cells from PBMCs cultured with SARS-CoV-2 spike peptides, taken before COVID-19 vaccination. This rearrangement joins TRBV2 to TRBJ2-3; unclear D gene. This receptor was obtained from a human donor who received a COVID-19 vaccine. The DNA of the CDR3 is TGTGCCAGCGCCCGAGCTAGCACAGATACGCAGTATTTT. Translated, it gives CASARASTDTQYF.